This T cell receptor beta chain was sequenced for a study of blood T cell repertoires in COVID-19. Per the germline V gene, CDR1 is SGHRS and CDR2 is YFSETQ. V shed 0 bases, J shed 0 bases, and the junction held 3 bases outside the gene matches. CDR3 length: 16 amino acids. Sequenced by immunoSEQ multiplex PCR; TCRdb stores in-frame clones only, minus some. Of 400,000 to 450,000 clones in the sample, approximately 91% were seen once. The material sequenced was peripheral blood. This chain uses TRBV5-1 with TRBJ1-5, with 7 bases matching TRBD1. The TCR sequence derives from a woman in her thirties or forties with COVID-19, enrolled during active disease. The CDR3 DNA reads as TGCGCCAGCAGCTTGGGGGACAGATATAGCAATCAGCCCCAGCATTTT. Residues: CASSLGDRYSNQPQHF.